One sample yielded the 18 T cell receptor beta chains listed below, sequenced in a study of tumor-infiltrating lymphocytes in primary liver carcinoma. TCR beta cDNA was reverse-transcribed from approximately 0.45 ug of total RNA. The reaction used a constant-region primer and ProtoScript II reverse transcriptase. Three nested multiplex PCR rounds, a slightly modified ARM-PCR, produced the libraries for TCR beta. For roughly 11 cycles apiece, the opening two PCR rounds ran with TRBV1-TRBV30 forward primers and a C-beta reverse primer. A single record per CDR3 protein comes from TCRdb applying MiXCR to the multiplex PCR reads. This repertoire shows about 320,000 distinct CDR3 sequences, 45% to 70% found once; its top ten account for about 15%. The source of the blood RNA was unsorted whole blood, and germline DNA was extracted as well. The specimen sequenced was peripheral blood. The receptors were sampled from a woman aged 25-40 years with primary liver carcinoma and hepatitis B virus infection.

A remark on this clonotype: Being one base from a much bigger clone, this may be a read error. The rearrangement uses TRBV29-1 and TRBJ2-1, with 7 bases fitting TRBD2. V gave up 6 bases and J gave up 5 bases; unmatched junction bases: 10. The CDR3 sequence is 14 residues long. Germline V gene lookup returns CDR1 SQVTM and CDR2 ANQGSEA. Here the CDR3 DNA reads TGCAGCGTGGCCGGGGCTAGCGGAAACAATGAGCAGTTCTTC. This sequence encodes CSVAGASGNNEQFF.

On this clonotype itself: A read error may be the cause here, since a much bigger clone is one base away. The chain joins TRBV7-9 to TRBJ2-1; 9 bases map to TRBD2. The junction had 7 bases not matched to a gene; V was cut back by 1 base and J by 9 bases. This CDR3 is 15 amino acids long. Germline values: CDR1 SEHNR, CDR2 FQNEAQ (reference sequence). Here the CDR3 reads CASSLDASGTSEQFF. The CDR3 DNA reads TGTGCCAGCAGCTTAGATGCTAGCGGGACCAGTGAGCAGTTCTTC.

Regarding this clonotype: A much larger clone differs from this one at a single base, so this may be a read error. The V call is TRBV4-1, the J call TRBJ1-4; 8 nucleotides align to TRBD1. CDR3 length: 16 amino acids. Trimming took 9 bases from V and 6 from J; bases not matched to a gene: 15. CDR1 is MGHRA and CDR2 is YSYEKL in the germline V gene. The CDR3 DNA reads TGCGCCAGGAGAGCATGGACAGGGATTGAGGATGAAAAACTGTTTTTT. This gives the protein CARRAWTGIEDEKLFF.

The chain has TRBV25-1 and TRBJ1-5; TRBD1 agrees at 7 bases. The CDR3 spans 12 residues. V shed 8 bases, J shed 6 bases, and the junction held 4 bases outside the gene matches. Germline CDR1 and CDR2: MGHDK and SYGVNS. CDR3 DNA sequence: TGTGCCAGCTCCTCAGGGGGTCAGCCCCAGCATTTT. Its translation is CASSSGGQPQHF.

To note about this clonotype: One end of the junction is discordant with germline, which a read error may explain. The chain employs TRBV7-9 and TRBJ2-1; the match to TRBD1 covers 7 bases. Germline CDR1 SEHNR, CDR2 FQNEAQ (reference sequence). CDR3 length: 13 residues. For the CDR3, the DNA is TGTGCCGGCAGCTTCGACAGGGCGGCTGAGCAGTTCTTC. It translates to CAGSFDRAAEQFF.

The chain has TRBV6-5 and TRBJ2-1; D is unresolved. Germline assignment: CDR1 MNHEY and CDR2 SVGAGI. The CDR3 sequence is 14 residues long. V dropped 7 bases and J dropped 3 bases, with 13 bases sitting between them. The CDR3 DNA is TGTGCCAGCATGCCGGGCGTTAGCTACAATGAGCAGTTCTTC. It is translated as CASMPGVSYNEQFF.

Turning to this clonotype: No conserved phenylalanine or tryptophan is present at the end of the CDR3, so a read error is the likely explanation. The chain recombines TRBV7-8 with TRBJ1-5; D is unclear. The CDR3 sequence is 13 residues long. Per the germline V gene, CDR1 is SGHVS and CDR2 is FQNEAQ. In nucleotides, the CDR3 is TGTGCCAGCAGCTCGCTTCGGAATCAGCCTCAGCATTAT. This gives the protein CASSSLRNQPQHY.

This chain uses TRBV4-2 with TRBJ2-7, with 10 bases aligning to TRBD1. CDR3 length: 15 residues. Germline values: CDR1 LGHNA, CDR2 YNFKEQ. CDR3 in DNA: TGTGTCAACAGCCGAGGACAGGGGGATGCCTACGAGCAGTACTTC. Protein sequence: CVNSRGQGDAYEQYF.

On this clonotype: This may come from a read error, since a much larger clone is one base off. The chain links TRBV4-3 to TRBJ2-1, with 7 nucleotides matching TRBD2. Germline assignment: CDR1 LGHNA and CDR2 YSLEER. The CDR3 totals 13 residues. V lost 0 bases, J lost 9 bases, and 2 bases stayed unmatched. The CDR3 here is CASSQEGGREQFF. The CDR3 bases are TGCGCCAGCAGCCAAGAGGGAGGGCGTGAGCAGTTCTTC.

A note on this clonotype: This sequence may be a read error, since a much larger clone differs from it by one base. Likely a read error: the CDR3 ends without its conserved phenylalanine or tryptophan. This rearrangement joins TRBV6-5 to TRBJ1-2; D not resolved. The CDR3 covers 12 residues. Germline assignment: CDR1 MNHEY and CDR2 SVGAGI. Deletions cut 8 bases from V and 5 bases from J, with 12 bases between. CDR3 in amino acids: CASGRPNYGYTS. CDR3 in DNA: TGTGCCAGCGGTCGCCCCAATTATGGCTACACCTCC.

This clonotype was counted a few times. This rearrangement joins TRBV12-3 or TRBV12-4 to TRBJ2-2; TRBD1 might be the D (5 bases). Trimming stripped 5 bases from V and 7 bases from J, with 17 bases between. The CDR3 sequence is 15 residues long. CDR3 amino acids: CASSRTQGVVGELFF. In DNA, the CDR3 is TGTGCCAGCAGTCGAACCCAAGGGGTGGTCGGGGAGCTGTTTTTT.

With regard to this clonotype: An end of the junction does not agree with germline; a read error may underlie this. The rearrangement uses TRBV6-5 and TRBJ1-4; D remains unclear. The CDR3 contains 14 residues. From germline, CDR1 is MNHEY and CDR2 SVGAGI. The CDR3 protein is CASSYGSQEGKLYF. The CDR3 nucleotides read TGTGCCAGCAGTTACGGGTCTCAAGAAGGGAAACTGTATTTT.

This clonotype was counted a few times. One base away lies a much larger clone, so this may be a sequencing read error. The V gene is TRBV29-1, the J gene TRBJ1-1; perhaps TRBD1 as D (6 bases). The V and J ends lost 1 base and 4 bases respectively, with 13 bases between them. In germline, CDR1 is SQVTM, CDR2 ANQGSEA. The CDR3 runs 14 residues. DNA for the CDR3: TGCAGCGTTGAAGCCTCCAAGGGGGTCACTGAAGCTTTCTTT. This codes for CSVEASKGVTEAFF.

About this clonotype: A junction boundary mismatches the germline segment, possibly from a read error. The CDR3 nucleotides are TGTGCCAGCAGTTACCTCGGGAAGCTGTTTTTT. Its translation is CASSYLGKLFF. The V and J genes are TRBV6-5 and TRBJ2-2; possible D gene TRBD2, 5 bases. Germline CDR1 reads MNHEY; CDR2 reads SVGAGI. CDR3 length: 11 amino acids.

A word on this clonotype: A junction boundary mismatches the germline segment, possibly from a read error. This chain uses TRBV5-1 with TRBJ2-6, with TRBD2 identical over 7 bases. Germline V gene sequence: CDR1 SGHRS, CDR2 YFSETQ. This CDR3 region has 18 residues. As DNA, the CDR3 is TGTGCCAGCAGTACGGATACTAAAGCGGGGTCCGGGGCCAACGTCCTGACTTTC. Its protein product is CASSTDTKAGSGANVLTF.

This clonotype was detected ten times or more. J is TRBJ2-5 and V is TRBV6-5, with 7 bases fitting TRBD2. With 6 bases clipped from V and 3 bases from J, the junction kept 7 bases outside the gene matches. The CDR3 extends over 14 amino acids. Germline V gene data show CDR1 as MNHEY and CDR2 as SVGAGI. CDR3 amino acids: CASSQRDREETQYF. The CDR3 region has the DNA TGTGCCAGCAGCCAGCGGGATCGGGAAGAGACCCAGTACTTC.

Concerning this clonotype itself: Being one base from a much bigger clone, this may be a read error. In DNA form, the CDR3 reads TGCAGCGTTGTACCCTCCTCCTTCGAGCAGTACTTC. Amino acid sequence: CSVVPSSFEQYF. The chain couples TRBV29-1 to TRBJ2-7, with no clear D. Germline-derived CDR1 and CDR2 are SQVTM and ANQGSEA. The CDR3 sequence is 12 residues long.

Turning to this clonotype: It may be a read error: a sequence one base away is much more abundant. The J gene is TRBJ2-2, the V gene TRBV4-2; 10 bases are shared with TRBD2. The trim removed 1 base at V and 7 bases at J, leaving 6 bases unmatched. This CDR3 spans 16 amino acids. Germline CDR1 and CDR2: LGHNA and YNFKEQ. The CDR3 loop reads CASSQVFASGSGELFF. The CDR3 nucleotides read TGTGCCAGCAGCCAAGTATTTGCTAGCGGGAGCGGGGAGCTGTTTTTT.